What follows are 6 T cell receptor beta chains derived from one specimen sequenced in a study of response to subunit inactivated influenza vaccine. TCRdb re-called the RT-PCR reads with MiXCR, one entry per CDR3 protein. This table holds approximately 480,000 distinct CDR3 sequences, 11% found once. The starting material was PBMCs from blood, obtained more than 35 days after vaccination. These receptors all stem from a man in his fifties or sixties who received an inactivated influenza vaccine.

J is TRBJ2-7 and V is TRBV20-1; 10 nucleotides line up with TRBD2. The CDR3 has 14 residues. Germline CDR1 and CDR2: DFQATT and SNEGSKA (reference sequence). V trimming: 5 bases; J trimming: 3 bases; junction bases outside the gene matches: 7. DNA of the CDR3: TGCAGTGCTCGCCAGCGGGAGGGCCTCTACGAGCAGTACTTC. As protein: CSARQREGLYEQYF.

The chain is built from TRBV7-2 and TRBJ2-7, with a tentative D call TRBD1 (5 bases). CDR3 length equals 14 residues. V was trimmed by 1 base and J by 6 bases, leaving 13 bases between them. Germline V gene lookup returns CDR1 SGHTA and CDR2 FQGNSA. CDR3: CASSLGQGSGEQYF. In DNA form, the CDR3 reads TGTGCCAGCAGCTTAGGGCAGGGAAGTGGCGAGCAGTACTTC.

As for this clonotype: A much larger clone sits a single nucleotide away, making a read error possible. The chain recombines TRBV10-3 with TRBJ2-2; D not resolved. V lost 4 bases and J 5 bases, leaving 8 bases between the germline ends. This CDR3 has 13 amino acids. Germline assignment: CDR1 ENHRY and CDR2 SYGVKD. The DNA for the CDR3 is TGTGCCATCAGTGGTGACCGAACCGGGGAGCTGTTTTTT. It yields the protein CAISGDRTGELFF.

The chain couples TRBV6-1 to TRBJ1-2; 7 bases fit TRBD1. CDR1 is MNHNS, CDR2 SASEGT, per germline. The ends lost 5 bases at V and 5 bases at J; junction bases unmatched: 8. The CDR3 is 14 amino acids. CDR3 in DNA: TGTGCCAGCAGTCGACCGGGACAGCCTTATGGCTACACCTTC. Amino acid sequence: CASSRPGQPYGYTF.

This chain connects TRBV28 to TRBJ1-6; D remains unclear. V was clipped by 2 bases and J by 7 bases, with 9 bases between them. CDR1 and CDR2 (germline): MDHEN, SYDVKM. This CDR3 region has 14 residues. This CDR3 is CASSLRQRNSPLHF. CDR3 nucleotides: TGTGCCAGCAGTTTACGGCAACGGAATTCACCCCTCCACTTT.

This clonotype has a handful of counts. This sequence joins TRBV10-3 and TRBJ2-6; 8 nucleotides line up with TRBD1. Unmatched junction bases numbered 9, after V lost 6 bases and J lost 2 bases. CDR1 is ENHRY, CDR2 SYGVKD, per germline. This CDR3 region has 17 residues. The chain's CDR3 is CAISLRGLTPGANVLTF. The CDR3 nucleotides read TGTGCCATCAGCCTCAGGGGGCTCACTCCTGGGGCCAACGTCCTGACTTTC.